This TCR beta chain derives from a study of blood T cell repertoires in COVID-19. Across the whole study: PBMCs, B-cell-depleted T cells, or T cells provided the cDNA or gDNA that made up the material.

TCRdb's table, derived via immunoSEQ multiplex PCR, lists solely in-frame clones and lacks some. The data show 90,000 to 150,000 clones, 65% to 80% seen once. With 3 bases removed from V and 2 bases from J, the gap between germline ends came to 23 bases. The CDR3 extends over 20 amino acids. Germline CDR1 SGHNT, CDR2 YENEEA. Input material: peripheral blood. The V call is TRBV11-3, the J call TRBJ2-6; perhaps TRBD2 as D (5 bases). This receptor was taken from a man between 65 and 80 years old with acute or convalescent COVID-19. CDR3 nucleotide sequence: TGTGCCAGCAGCTTTCGGAGGAGCCCCACATCCCCTCCTGGGGCCAACGTCCTGACTTTC. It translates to CASSFRRSPTSPPGANVLTF. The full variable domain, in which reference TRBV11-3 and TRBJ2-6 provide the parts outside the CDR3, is EAGVVQSPRYKIIEKKQPVAFWCNPISGHNTLYWYLQNLGQGPELLIRYENEEAVDDSQLPKDRFSAERLKGVDSTLKIQPAELGDSAVYLCASSFRRSPTSPPGANVLTFGAGSRLTVL.